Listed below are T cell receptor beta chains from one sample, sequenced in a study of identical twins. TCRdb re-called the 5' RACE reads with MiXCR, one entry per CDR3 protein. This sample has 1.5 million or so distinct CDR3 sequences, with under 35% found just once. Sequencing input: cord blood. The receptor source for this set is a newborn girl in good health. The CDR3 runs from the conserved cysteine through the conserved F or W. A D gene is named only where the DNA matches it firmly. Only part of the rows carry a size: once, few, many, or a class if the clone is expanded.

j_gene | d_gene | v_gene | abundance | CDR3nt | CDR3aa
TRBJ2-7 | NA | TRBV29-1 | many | TGCAGCGTTGGCAGAGAGGCCACCTACGAGCAGTACTTC | CSVGREATYEQYF
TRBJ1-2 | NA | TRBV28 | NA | TGTGCCAGCACGATTTCCCCTAACTATGGCTACACCTTC | CASTISPNYGYTF
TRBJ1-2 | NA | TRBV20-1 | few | TGCAGTGCTAGAGAAAGCAAAAACTATGGCTACACCTTC | CSARESKNYGYTF
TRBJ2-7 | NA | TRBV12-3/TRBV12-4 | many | TGTGCCAGCTCAAGTCGGCACGAGCAGTACTTC | CASSSRHEQYF
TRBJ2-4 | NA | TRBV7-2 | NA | TGTGCCAGCAGCTTCTTCTCCTCTCCTGTCATCCTCCTTGAGCAGTACTTC | CASSFFSSPVILLEQYF
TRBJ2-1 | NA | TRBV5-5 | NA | TGTGCCAGCAACTATCGGGACCGAGGCGATGAGCAGTTCTTC | CASNYRDRGDEQFF
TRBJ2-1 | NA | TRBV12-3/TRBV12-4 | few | TGTGCCAGCAGTTTTTTCTCCGGTAACAATGAGCAGTTCTTC | CASSFFSGNNEQFF
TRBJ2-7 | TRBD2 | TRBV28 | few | TGTGCCGGCAGCCCGGGACTAGCACTCTACGAGCAGTACTTC | CAGSPGLALYEQYF
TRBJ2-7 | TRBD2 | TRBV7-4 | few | TGTGCCAGCAGCTTAGAGTACGGACTAGCGGGCCTAACCTCCTCCTACGAGCAGTACTTC | CASSLEYGLAGLTSSYEQYF
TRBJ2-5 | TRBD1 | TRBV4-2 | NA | TGTGCCAGCAGCCAAGCCGGACAGGGACCCTACGAGCAGTCCTTC | CASSQAGQGPYEQSF
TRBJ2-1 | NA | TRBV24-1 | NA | TGTACCACCAGTGATTTCGGGGGAGGCTCCTACAATGAGCAGTTCTTC | CTTSDFGGGSYNEQFF
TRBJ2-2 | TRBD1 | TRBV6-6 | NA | TGTGCCAGCAATAACAGGGGGCCCGGGGAGCTGTTTTTT | CASNNRGPGELFF
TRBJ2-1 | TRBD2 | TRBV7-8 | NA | TGTGCCAGCAGCCCAACCAATCTAGCGGGAGGTCCCCGTGAGCAGTTCTTC | CASSPTNLAGGPREQFF
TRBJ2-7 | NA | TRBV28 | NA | TGTGCCAGCAGTCTTACGACAAGGGGAGGCGAGCAGTACTTC | CASSLTTRGGEQYF
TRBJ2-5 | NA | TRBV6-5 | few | TGTGCCAGCAGGTCCCCGCGGGACGGTGGCGAGACCCAGTACTTC | CASRSPRDGGETQYF
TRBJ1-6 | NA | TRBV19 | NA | TGTGCCAGTAGTTGGGCAGCCCCGAATAATTCACCCCTCCACTTT | CASSWAAPNNSPLHF
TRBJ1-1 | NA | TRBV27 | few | TGTGCCAGCAGTCCACTCGGGGCCACTGAAGCTTTCTTT | CASSPLGATEAFF
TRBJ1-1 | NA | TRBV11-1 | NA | TGTGCCAGCAGCTTAGCGCGGGCAGGAGGAGGCGGGAACACTGAAGCTTTCTTT | CASSLARAGGGGNTEAFF
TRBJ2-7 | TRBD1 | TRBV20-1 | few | TGCAGTGCCCCCCTGACAGGGCCTAACTACGAGCAGTACTTC | CSAPLTGPNYEQYF
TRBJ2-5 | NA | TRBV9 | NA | TGTGCCAGCAGCGCTAGCGTAAGAGAGACCCAGTACTTC | CASSASVRETQYF
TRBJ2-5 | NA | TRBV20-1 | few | TGCAGTGCTAGTCCCCCTAGAGCGGTCCAAGAGACCCAGTACTTC | CSASPPRAVQETQYF
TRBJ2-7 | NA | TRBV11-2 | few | TGTGCCAGCAGAGGGGGGACTACAAACTACGAGCAGTACTTC | CASRGGTTNYEQYF
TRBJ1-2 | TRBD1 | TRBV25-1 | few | TGTGCCAGCAGTGACCGGGGACAGGTCAACTATGGCTACACCTTC | CASSDRGQVNYGYTF
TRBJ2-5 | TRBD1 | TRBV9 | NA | TGTGCCAGCAGCGTAGCTCACAGGGGAGAGACCCAGTACTTC | CASSVAHRGETQYF
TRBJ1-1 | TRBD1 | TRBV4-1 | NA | TGCGCCAGCACCGGACAGGGGGCTGAAGCTTTCTTT | CASTGQGAEAFF
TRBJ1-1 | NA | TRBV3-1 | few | TGTGCCAGCAGCCAGTGGGAATCCATGAACACTGAAGCTTTCTTT | CASSQWESMNTEAFF
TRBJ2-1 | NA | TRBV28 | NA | TGTGCCAGCAGTTATAGGGGGGAGGGTGCCTACAATGAGCAGTTCTTC | CASSYRGEGAYNEQFF
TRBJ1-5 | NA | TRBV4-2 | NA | TGTGCCAGCAGCCAAGTAGTTGGCAATCAGCCCCAGCATTTT | CASSQVVGNQPQHF
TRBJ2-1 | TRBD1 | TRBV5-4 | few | TGTGCCAGCAGCTTTACGGGACAGCGGACATTCTCCTACAATGAGCAGTTCTTC | CASSFTGQRTFSYNEQFF
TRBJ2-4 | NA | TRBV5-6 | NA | TGTGCCAGCAGTTCGAAACTAGCCTGGAGGAACATTCAGTACTTC | CASSSKLAWRNIQYF
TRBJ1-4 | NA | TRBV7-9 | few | TGTGCCAGCAGCTTAGCCAACGGGGGAAGGGAAAAACTGTTTTTT | CASSLANGGREKLFF
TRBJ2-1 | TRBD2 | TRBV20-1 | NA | TGCAGTGCTAGTAAGGCACTAGCGGGCTCCTACAATGAGCAGTTCTTC | CSASKALAGSYNEQFF
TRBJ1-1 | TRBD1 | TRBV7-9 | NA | TGTGCCAGCAGCCGTGGAGGGACAGCTGTTATGAACACTGAAGCTTTCTTT | CASSRGGTAVMNTEAFF
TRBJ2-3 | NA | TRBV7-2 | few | TGTGCCAGCAGCTTTAACGGGGTTAGCACAGATACGCAGTATTTT | CASSFNGVSTDTQYF
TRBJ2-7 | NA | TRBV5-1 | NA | TGCGCCAGCCGTAATTCGACAGACTACAATGAGCAGTACTTC | CASRNSTDYNEQYF
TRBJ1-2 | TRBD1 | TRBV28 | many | TGTGCCAGCGGCTCCGGGACAGTCAACTATGGCTACACCTTC | CASGSGTVNYGYTF